Listed below are T cell receptor beta chains from one sample, sequenced in a study of shared clonotypes between healthy human individuals. The repertoire was sequenced with immunoSEQ multiplex PCR; TCRdb's copy has only in-frame clones and lacks some. The sample shows 2,500,000 or so clones, over 85% of them seen only once. Sequencing input: naive CD4+ T cells from PBMCs. These TCRs come from a man between 18 and 29 years old in good health. Some clones in this sample may be carry-over from other donors' samples. Each CDR3 is given with its conserved first and last residue. Fields, in order: V gene, D gene, J gene, CDR3 protein, CDR3 DNA. A D gene is named only where the DNA matches it firmly.

>TRBV27|.|TRBJ2-5
CASSDREAKFQETQYF
TGTGCCAGCAGTGACCGGGAAGCGAAATTTCAAGAGACCCAGTACTTC
>TRBV27|TRBD2|TRBJ2-1
CASSLFAGTSGEYNEQFF
TGTGCCAGCAGTTTATTTGCCGGTACTAGCGGGGAATACAATGAGCAGTTCTTC
>TRBV20-1|.|TRBJ2-7
CSASRYEQYF
TGCAGTGCTAGCCGATACGAGCAGTACTTC
>TRBV5-6|TRBD2|TRBJ2-3
CASSLVTSGSDTQYF
TGTGCCAGCAGCTTGGTTACTAGCGGGTCAGATACGCAGTATTTT
>TRBV28|.|TRBJ2-7
CASSLWGGFYEQYF
TGTGCCAGCAGTTTATGGGGTGGATTCTACGAGCAGTACTTC
>TRBV7-3|.|TRBJ1-1
CASSPLRDTEAFF
TGTGCCAGCAGCCCCCTGCGGGACACTGAAGCTTTCTTT
>TRBV27|TRBD1|TRBJ1-1
CASSFWFPGQGARGNTEAFF
TGTGCCAGCAGTTTTTGGTTTCCGGGACAGGGGGCAAGGGGGAACACTGAAGCTTTCTTT
>TRBV5-1|.|TRBJ2-5
CASSLEGSLETQYF
TGCGCCAGCAGCTTAGAGGGGTCGCTCGAGACCCAGTACTTC
>TRBV6-6|.|TRBJ2-5
CASSTYPQETQYF
TGTGCCAGCAGTACTTATCCTCAAGAGACCCAGTACTTC
>TRBV4-2|TRBD2|TRBJ2-1
CASSQDGRIAGSYNEQFF
TGTGCCAGCAGCCAAGATGGCCGAATAGCGGGGTCCTACAATGAGCAGTTCTTC
>TRBV27|.|TRBJ2-5
CASSRGGETQYF
TGTGCCAGCAGTCGGGGCGGGGAGACCCAGTACTTC